This is a list of T cell receptor beta chains from one sample in a study of CD8+ T cells in alopecia areata. TCRdb's copy holds only in-frame clones and misses some; the assay was immunoSEQ multiplex PCR. The sample contains about 76,000 clones, around 67% of which appear only once. Sample: CD8+ T cells sorted from blood, taken at week 24, from a patient treated with tofacitinib. The receptors were sampled from a human donor with alopecia areata. Both conserved end residues are part of each CDR3. D genes are given only for firm matches. Part of the rows lack a size; the others show once, few, many or a class for expanded clones.

J gene	clone size	D gene	V gene	CDR3 DNA	CDR3 protein
TRBJ2-7	few	-	TRBV5-6	TGTGCCAGCAGCCCTGGGACATCTCATAAGCAGTACTTC	CASSPGTSHKQYF
TRBJ2-3	-	-	TRBV28	TGTGCCAGCAGTTTAGGGGCAGGCACCACAGATACGCAGTATTTT	CASSLGAGTTDTQYF
TRBJ2-7	-	TRBD1	TRBV4-3	TGCGCCAGCAGCCAAGGACAGGGGGCATACGAGCAGTACTTC	CASSQGQGAYEQYF
TRBJ1-2	-	TRBD1	TRBV27	TGTGCCAGCAGTTCTGATCCCCCTAGATCAGGGGGAAATAACTATGGCTACACCTTC	CASSSDPPRSGGNNYGYTF
TRBJ2-7	once	-	TRBV11-2	TGTGCCAGCAGCTTGGCGACCAGTAACTCCTACGAGCAGTACTTC	CASSLATSNSYEQYF
TRBJ2-7	few	TRBD1	TRBV4-3	TGCGCCAGCAGCCAAGGTTCGGACAGGGGGCTATACGAGCAGTACTTC	CASSQGSDRGLYEQYF
TRBJ1-3	-	-	TRBV29-1	TGCAGCGTTGAAGATCGGGGCCGACCCAACACCATATATTTT	CSVEDRGRPNTIYF
TRBJ2-3	few	-	TRBV7-3	TGTGCCAGCAGCTTAGCAGGGGAAGGAGCGGCTAGCACAGATACGCAGTATTTT	CASSLAGEGAASTDTQYF
TRBJ2-7	-	TRBD1	TRBV7-2	TGTGCCAGCAGCTCTAGGGACAGGGGTTTGTACGAGCAGTACTTC	CASSSRDRGLYEQYF
TRBJ1-4	-	-	TRBV28	TGTGCCAGCAGTTTCCCTCGGACAAGCTCTAATGAAAAACTGTTTTTT	CASSFPRTSSNEKLFF
TRBJ2-1	-	TRBD2	TRBV27	TGTGCCAGCAGTTTATGGGAGGGACGCAATGAGCAGTTCTTC	CASSLWEGRNEQFF
TRBJ1-1	-	-	TRBV5-6	TGTGCCAGCAGCTTGGGAGGTGAAGCTTTCTTT	CASSLGGEAFF
TRBJ1-1	-	-	TRBV5-1	TGCGCCAGCAGCTCCCCCCCGCGGACTGAAGCTTTCTTT	CASSSPPRTEAFF
TRBJ2-6	-	-	TRBV27	TGTGCCAGCAGTGCCTACTCTGGGGCCAACGTCCTGACTTTC	CASSAYSGANVLTF
TRBJ2-1	-	-	TRBV7-9	TGTGCCAGCAGCCTGGACTCCTACAATGAGCAGTTCTTC	CASSLDSYNEQFF